The 5 T cell receptor beta chains below were found in one sample sequenced in a study of OX40 agonist ivuxolimab in advanced cancers. TCRdb's copy holds only in-frame clones and misses some; the assay was immunoSEQ multiplex PCR. The top ten hold around 0.76% of the sample, which has fewer than 100,000 clones, 83% seen once. Sequenced material: CD4+ or CD8+ T cells sorted from blood, taken in a trial of the OX40 agonist ivuxolimab. These TCRs come from an adult with an advanced solid tumor such as melanoma, head and neck, liver or kidney cancer.

The chain combines TRBV5-1 with TRBJ1-1, with 9 bases aligning to TRBD1. J was trimmed by 4 bases and V by 2 bases; bases with no gene match: 9. The germline CDR1 and CDR2 sequences are SGHRS and YFSETQ. The CDR3 is made up of 16 amino acids. The CDR3 sequence is CASSFSGQGGVTEAFF. The DNA of the CDR3 is TGCGCCAGCAGCTTTTCGGGACAGGGCGGGGTCACTGAAGCTTTCTTT.

The V and J genes are TRBV11-1 and TRBJ1-1; 7 bases fit TRBD1. The CDR3 contains 14 residues. CDR1 SGHAT and CDR2 FQDESV come from the germline V gene (reference sequence). Trimming at V came to 6 bases and at J to 1 base, leaving 5 bases not matched to a gene. The CDR3 DNA reads as TGTGCCAGCAGTTCCCAGGGGGGGAACACTGAAGCTTTCTTT. This encodes CASSSQGGNTEAFF.

The chain employs TRBV11-2 and TRBJ1-6; possible D gene TRBD1, 6 bases. V lost 4 bases, J lost 7 bases, and 17 bases lay in between. Per germline, CDR1 SGHAT and CDR2 FQNNGV. The CDR3 runs 16 residues. The CDR3: CASSSIQGVGNSPLHF. CDR3 in DNA: TGTGCCAGCAGCTCAATACAGGGTGTGGGGAATTCACCCCTCCACTTT.

The rearrangement uses TRBV6-8 and TRBJ2-7; the D gene is possibly TRBD2 (6 bases). V was cut by 3 bases and J by 5 bases, with 20 bases left in between. CDR3 size: 16 residues. Germline V CDR1 and CDR2: MNHGY, SAAAGT. CDR3: CASSYRGRPARDEQYF. CDR3 DNA sequence: TGTGCCAGCAGTTATCGAGGGAGGCCCGCTCGGGACGAGCAGTACTTC.

The V and J genes are TRBV7-9 and TRBJ1-1, with D perhaps matching TRBD1 (6 bases). Trimming cost V 5 bases and J 1 base, with 11 bases left between them. This CDR3 spans 14 amino acids. CDR1 and CDR2 from the germline V gene are SEHNR and FQNEAQ (reference sequence). The CDR3 sequence is CASSLLQGNTEAFF. The CDR3, as DNA: TGTGCCAGCAGCCTGCTACAGGGGAACACTGAAGCTTTCTTT.